This T cell receptor (beta chain) was retrieved from a study of memory CD4+ T cells and cytomegalovirus serostatus. Whole-study context: Donors were healthy Belgian adults, under ten CMV seropositive and 20 to 25 seronegative. Study observations and caveats: CD4+ memory repertoires contained about 40% of the roughly 160 reported CMV TCRbeta sequences. CMV serostatus prediction reached median AUC about 0.96, or 0.93 with US-trained model.

In regard to this clone: Its cognate antigen is unknown.

Single viable CD3+CD4+CD8-CD45RO+ cells were sorted as the memory CD4+ T cells. CMV serostatus came from serum IgG against pp150, pp28, p38, p52. This table comes from immunoSEQ multiplex PCR, and its TCRdb copy is limited to in-frame clones, with some not included. The repertoire holds about 61,000 clones, with around 82% as singletons. Trimming shortened V by 1 base and J by 4 bases, and 25 bases separated the two germline ends. CDR3 length: 19 residues. Germline CDR1 MGHRA, CDR2 YSYEKL. The sequenced sample was memory CD4+ T cells from blood. The TCR originated in an adult in good health and CMV-seronegative. Some clones in this sample may be carry-over from other donors' samples. The chain uses TRBV4-1 and TRBJ1-2, with a possible D match to TRBD1 (6 bases). Written as DNA, the CDR3 is TGCGCCAGCAGCCAAGGACTCCTGTTGCGGGGGCCCCCCCTCTATGGCTACACCTTC. Translated, it gives CASSQGLLLRGPPLYGYTF.